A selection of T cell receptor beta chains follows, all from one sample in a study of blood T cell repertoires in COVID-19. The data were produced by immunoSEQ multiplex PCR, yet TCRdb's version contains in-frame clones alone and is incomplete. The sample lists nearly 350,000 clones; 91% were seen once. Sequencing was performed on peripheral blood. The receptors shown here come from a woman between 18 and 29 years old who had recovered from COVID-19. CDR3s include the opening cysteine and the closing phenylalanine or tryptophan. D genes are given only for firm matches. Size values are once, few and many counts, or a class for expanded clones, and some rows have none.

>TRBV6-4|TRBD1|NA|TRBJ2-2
TGTGCCACCGCAAGGACAGGGAACACCGGGGAGCTGTTTTTT
CATARTGNTGELFF
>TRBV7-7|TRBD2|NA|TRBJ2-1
TGTGCCAGCAGCTTACTTATAGCGGGAGTCGACAATGAGCAGTTCTTC
CASSLLIAGVDNEQFF
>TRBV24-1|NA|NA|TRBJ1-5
TGTGCCACCAGTGATTTTCGAGGAAATCAGCCCCAGCATTTT
CATSDFRGNQPQHF
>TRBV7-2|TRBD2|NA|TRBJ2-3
TGTGCCAGCAGCATTTTAGCGGGAGGGCCTCGGAATACGCAGTATTTT
CASSILAGGPRNTQYF
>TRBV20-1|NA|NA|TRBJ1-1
TGCAGTGCTAGTATGGACATGAACACTGAAGCTTTCTTT
CSASMDMNTEAFF
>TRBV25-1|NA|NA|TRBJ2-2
TGTGCCAGCAGTGAAGAATTCGCCAGGAACACCGGGGAGCTGTTTTTT
CASSEEFARNTGELFF
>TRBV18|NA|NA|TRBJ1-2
TGTGCCAGCTCACCACTTTCGGGTGGGGGCGAGGCTAACTATGGCTACACCTTC
CASSPLSGGGEANYGYTF
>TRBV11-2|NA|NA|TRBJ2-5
TGTGCCAGCAGCTTACCCCAGGGGCGAGAGACCCAGTACTTC
CASSLPQGRETQYF
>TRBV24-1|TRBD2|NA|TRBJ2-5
TGTGCCACCAGTGACCCTCGACTAGCGGGCGAGACCCAGTACTTC
CATSDPRLAGETQYF
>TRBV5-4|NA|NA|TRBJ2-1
TGTGCCAGCAGTGGCAGCTCCTACAATGAGCAGTTCTTC
CASSGSSYNEQFF
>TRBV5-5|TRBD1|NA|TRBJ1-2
TGTGCCAGCAGGCGACCGGGACAGGGGGTTGGCTACACCTTC
CASRRPGQGVGYTF
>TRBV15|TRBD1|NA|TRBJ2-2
TGTGCCACCAGCACCAGACAGGGGGCTATGGCCGGGGAGCTGTTTTTT
CATSTRQGAMAGELFF
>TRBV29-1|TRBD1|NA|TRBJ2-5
TGCAGCGCACGGACAGGGAGAGAGACCCAGTACTTC
CSARTGRETQYF
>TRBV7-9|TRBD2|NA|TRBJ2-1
TGTGCCAGCAGCTTAGGGACTAGCGGGGGTTACAATGAGCAGTTCTTC
CASSLGTSGGYNEQFF
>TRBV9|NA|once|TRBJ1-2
TGTGCCAGCAGCTCCCGGTTGAGGGCGAACTATGGCTACACCTTC
CASSSRLRANYGYTF
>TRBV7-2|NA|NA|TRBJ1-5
TGTGCCAGCAGCTTAGAACGGCGGGGCAATCAGCCCCAGCATTTT
CASSLERRGNQPQHF
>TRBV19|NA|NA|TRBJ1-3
TGTGCCAGTAGTTCGACGGGAGGCTCTGGAAACACCATATATTTT
CASSSTGGSGNTIYF
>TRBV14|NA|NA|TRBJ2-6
TGTGCCAGCAGCCTTAACTCTGGGGCCAACGTCCTGACTTTC
CASSLNSGANVLTF
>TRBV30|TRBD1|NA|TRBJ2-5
TGTGCCTGGAGTCCGACCCCAGGGACAGCTATAGGGGAGACCCAGTACTTC
CAWSPTPGTAIGETQYF
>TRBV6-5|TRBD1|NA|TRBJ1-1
TGTGCCAGCAGTCCAGGGGGATCGGGCACTGAAGCTTTCTTT
CASSPGGSGTEAFF
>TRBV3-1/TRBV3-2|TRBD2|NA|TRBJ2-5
TGTGCCAGCAGCCAAGAGGGGACTAGCGCCCGCCTGGTAGAGACCCAGTACTTC
CASSQEGTSARLVETQYF
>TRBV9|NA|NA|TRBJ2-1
TGTGCCAGCAGCTTTTCAGGTACCCCAGGCTCCTACAATGAGCAGTTCTTC
CASSFSGTPGSYNEQFF
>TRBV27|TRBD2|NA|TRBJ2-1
TGTGCCAGCAGCACTTGGGCCCTGGGACTACCGCAGGAGGGGAATGAGCAGTTCTTC
CASSTWALGLPQEGNEQFF